This T cell receptor beta chain was documented in a study of T cell changes during pregnancy in multiple sclerosis. The CDR3 loop spans 17 amino acids. Germline CDR1 reads SGHRS; CDR2 reads YFSETQ. V lost 4 bases to trimming and J lost 0 bases; unmatched junction nucleotides: 11. The data were produced by immunoSEQ multiplex PCR, yet TCRdb's version contains in-frame clones alone and is incomplete. This table holds 55,000 to 75,000 clones, 91% found once. Sequenced material: peripheral blood, taken after pregnancy. V gene TRBV5-1 combines with J gene TRBJ2-5; 8 positions match TRBD1. The sequence came from a female donor in good health, enrolled as a control in a pregnancy study. The CDR3 reads CASSALSGQAYQETQYF. The CDR3 DNA sequence: TGCGCCAGCAGCGCCCTGTCGGGACAGGCATACCAAGAGACCCAGTACTTC.